The 32 T cell receptor beta chains below come from one sample, sequenced in a study of shared clonotypes between healthy human individuals. Clones were sequenced by immunoSEQ multiplex PCR, and TCRdb holds only the in-frame ones, with some missing. This sample carries roughly 1,600,000 clones, around 98.5% of them seen once, and the ten largest clones take 0.3% to 0.45%. Sequences were obtained from naive CD4+ T cells sorted from blood. The sample's subset: CD45RA+ positively selected. These TCRs come from a man younger than 45 in good health.

CDR3 amino acids: CASSVDGTDTQYF. The CDR3 DNA is TGTGCCAGCAGCGTCGACGGCACAGATACGCAGTATTTT. The chain has TRBV7-9 and TRBJ2-3; no definite D call. CDR1 is SEHNR, CDR2 FQNEAQ, per germline (reference sequence). The V gene lost 5 bases and the J gene lost 1 base, with 7 bases spanning the gap. The CDR3 totals 13 residues.

This chain uses TRBV19 with TRBJ1-5; D is ambiguous. CDR1 LNHDA and CDR2 SQIVND come from the germline V gene (reference sequence). Trimming took 3 bases from V and 3 from J, leaving 12 bases between them. This CDR3 contains 15 residues. The CDR3 nucleotides read TGTGCCAGTAGTATCAAATGGAGGTTCAATCAGCCCCAGCATTTT. This gives the protein CASSIKWRFNQPQHF.

The chain combines TRBV19 with TRBJ1-1; perhaps TRBD1 as D (5 bases). The V end was cut by 3 bases, the J end by 1 base, with 12 bases between. The length of the CDR3 is 15 residues. Germline CDR1 LNHDA, CDR2 SQIVND (reference sequence). The DNA of the CDR3 is TGTGCCAGTAGTATTAGCGGGGGTGGGAACACTGAAGCTTTCTTT. Its protein product is CASSISGGGNTEAFF.

The chain has TRBV5-4 and TRBJ2-5; 8 bases agree with TRBD1. CDR3 length equals 14 residues. V dropped 5 bases and J dropped 5; count of bases not matched to a gene: 8. Germline V CDR1 and CDR2: SGHNT, YYREEE (reference sequence). The CDR3 coding sequence is TGTGCCAGCAGTTTCCGGACAGGGAGGGAGACCCAGTACTTC. Its protein product is CASSFRTGRETQYF.

This clone occurred a few times. The chain joins TRBV2 to TRBJ2-3, with unresolved D. This CDR3 comprises 14 residues. V lost 3 bases to trimming and J lost 0 bases, with 7 bases between them. Looked up from germline, CDR1 is SNHLY and CDR2 is FYNNEI. CDR3 in amino acids: CASSDPGSTDTQYF. CDR3 DNA sequence: TGTGCCAGCAGTGACCCAGGCAGCACAGATACGCAGTATTTT.

On this clone: This sample includes further DNA sequences coding for the same CDR3. V and J are TRBV5-1 and TRBJ2-6, with no clear D. CDR3 length: 15 amino acids. The V end was cut by 0 bases, the J end by 1 base, with 5 bases between. Germline CDR1 is SGHRS and CDR2 is YFSETQ. The CDR3 DNA reads TGCGCCAGCAGCTTGGTGCCTTCTGGGGCCAACGTCCTGACTTTC. Translation: CASSLVPSGANVLTF.

As to this clone: Other nucleotide sequences in the sample specify the same CDR3. V is TRBV5-1 and J is TRBJ1-1; no clear D gene. The CDR3 extends over 14 amino acids. Trimming stripped 0 bases from V and 1 base from J, with 7 bases between. From germline, CDR1 is SGHRS and CDR2 YFSETQ. The DNA for the CDR3 is TGCGCCAGCAGCTTGGGGGGTTCGAACACTGAAGCTTTCTTT. Translated: CASSLGGSNTEAFF.

The gene calls are TRBV11-2 and TRBJ2-7, with 7 bases aligning to TRBD2. V lost 7 bases and J lost 1; bases outside the gene matches: 10. CDR1 and CDR2 (germline): SGHAT, FQNNGV. The length of the CDR3 is 15 residues. CDR3 residues: CASTKRDFFSYEQYF. The DNA of the CDR3 is TGTGCCAGCACCAAGCGGGACTTTTTTTCCTACGAGCAGTACTTC.

A remark on this clone: Germline and junction disagree at one end, which may indicate a read error. V gene TRBV14 combines with J gene TRBJ1-1; D is perhaps TRBD1 (5 bases). This CDR3 comprises 15 residues. Germline V gene sequence: CDR1 SGHDN, CDR2 FVKESK. DNA for the CDR3: TGTGCCAGCAGCCACCAGGGAAGGCCGAACCCTGAAGCTTTCTTT. Translating gives CASSHQGRPNPEAFF.

CDR3: CASKTGAEETQYF. The DNA for the CDR3 is TGTGCCAGTAAAACCGGGGCAGAAGAGACCCAGTACTTC. The V and J genes are TRBV19 and TRBJ2-5; either TRBD1 or TRBD2 may fit D (5 bases each). Germline V lookup: CDR1 LNHDA, CDR2 SQIVND (reference sequence). The germline V and J ends were trimmed by 7 bases and 3 bases, with 12 bases remaining between them. The CDR3 has 13 residues. The full variable domain, completed using reference TRBV19 and TRBJ2-5, is DGGITQSPKYLFRKEGQNVTLSCEQNLNHDAMYWYRQDPGQGLRLIYYSQIVNDFQKGDIAEGYSVSREKKESFPLTVTSAQKNPTAFYLCASKTGAEETQYFGPGTRLLVL.

This chain uses TRBV29-1 with TRBJ2-1; D may be TRBD1 or TRBD2 (5 bases each). Germline V gives CDR1 SQVTM, CDR2 ANQGSEA. V was trimmed by 7 bases and J by 0 bases, leaving 10 bases between them. The length of the CDR3 is 13 residues. DNA for the CDR3: TGCAGCGGGGGGAGTTCCTCCTACAATGAGCAGTTCTTC. This encodes CSGGSSSYNEQFF.

This clone was observed once. The rearrangement uses TRBV5-6 and TRBJ2-5; D remains unclear. CDR1 SGHDT and CDR2 YYEEEE come from the germline V gene. The CDR3 length is 14 residues. V lost 2 bases to trimming and J lost 9 bases, with 17 bases between them. CDR3 coding DNA: TGTGCCAGCAGCTTAAGTGCCCCGCCGGTATCCCAGTACTTC. Its translation is CASSLSAPPVSQYF.

The chain links TRBV7-2 to TRBJ2-7; perhaps D is TRBD1 or TRBD2 (5 bases each). CDR3 size: 18 residues. Germline V CDR1 and CDR2: SGHTA, FQGNSA. Trimming removed 1 base at V and 4 bases at J, with 23 bases between. The CDR3 DNA is TGTGCCAGCAGCTTAGTGTTTTCTACCGGGACGGACCCTTACGAGCAGTACTTC. This encodes CASSLVFSTGTDPYEQYF.

This clone was seen once. The V gene is TRBV11-3, the J gene TRBJ2-7, with 7 bases fitting TRBD2. J lost 3 bases, V lost 10 bases, and 12 bases had no gene match. From germline, CDR1 is SGHNT and CDR2 YENEEA. This CDR3 comprises 14 residues. The CDR3 DNA is TGTGCCACCTTAGGTCGGGAGGACCTCTACGAGCAGTACTTC. Its translation: CATLGREDLYEQYF.

A word on this clone: Other nucleotide sequences from this sample produce the same CDR3. V is TRBV2 and J is TRBJ1-1, with D hard to call. Deletions cut 1 base from V and 4 bases from J, with 7 bases between. Germline-derived CDR1 and CDR2 are SNHLY and FYNNEI. The CDR3 is 13 amino acids. The CDR3 protein is CASSEGGTTEAFF. CDR3 DNA: TGTGCCAGCAGTGAAGGGGGTACCACTGAAGCTTTCTTT. Full variable domain (remainder filled in from reference TRBV2 and TRBJ1-1): EPEVTQTPSHQVTQMGQEVILRCVPISNHLYFYWYRQILGQKVEFLVSFYNNEISEKSEIFDDQFSVERPDGSNFTLKIRSTKLEDSAMYFCASSEGGTTEAFFGQGTRLTVV.

This clone was observed a single time. The chain couples TRBV29-1 to TRBJ2-3, with 7 nucleotides matching TRBD2. Germline assignment: CDR1 SQVTM and CDR2 ANQGSEA. The CDR3 sequence is 14 residues long. Trimming cost V 7 bases and J 0 bases; bases outside gene matches: 7. The CDR3: CSAREVESTDTQYF. CDR3 coding DNA: TGCAGCGCCCGGGAGGTGGAGAGCACAGATACGCAGTATTTT.

The rearrangement links TRBV11-2 to TRBJ1-3, with D uncertain. V was shortened by 5 bases and J by 4 bases, with 9 bases between the two germline ends. The CDR3 length is 13 residues. Germline V CDR1 and CDR2: SGHAT, FQNNGV. The CDR3 loop reads CASSKVLGNTIYF. In DNA, the CDR3 is TGTGCCAGCAGCAAGGTCCTGGGAAACACCATATATTTT.

The rearrangement joins TRBV27 to TRBJ2-2; maybe TRBD1 (5 bases). Between the trimmed V and J ends, which lost 6 bases and 6 bases, there was a span of 14 bases. The CDR3 is 14 residues long. CDR1 is MNHEY and CDR2 is SMNVEV in the germline V gene (reference sequence). CDR3 sequence reads: CASSDWGRAGELFF. The DNA of the CDR3 is TGTGCCAGCAGCGATTGGGGCAGGGCCGGGGAGCTGTTTTTT.

This clone came up once. J is TRBJ1-5 and V is TRBV10-3; D unclear. This CDR3 spans 15 amino acids. Germline CDR1 and CDR2: ENHRY and SYGVKD. Trimming pared 2 bases from V and 6 bases from J, leaving 14 bases between. CDR3 sequence (DNA): TGTGCCATCAGTGAGGCGACCGCTGCGGGTCAGCCCCAGCATTTT. Residues: CAISEATAAGQPQHF.

V usage is TRBV4-3 and J usage is TRBJ2-6, with D possibly called TRBD1 or TRBD2 (6 bases each). Germline V lookup: CDR1 LGHNA, CDR2 YSLEER. With 10 bases removed from V and 1 base from J, the gap between germline ends came to 14 bases. This CDR3 comprises 15 residues. The CDR3 spells CATGRGTSGANVLTF. The CDR3 bases are TGCGCCACCGGAAGGGGGACTTCTGGGGCCAACGTCCTGACTTTC.

This chain joins TRBV18 and TRBJ2-3; D is undetermined. Trimming shortened V by 3 bases and J by 0 bases, and 7 bases separated the two germline ends. The CDR3 extends over 14 amino acids. Germline V lookup: CDR1 KGHSH, CDR2 LQKENI. CDR3 nucleotides: TGTGCCAGCTCACCCGGCAGAAGCACAGATACGCAGTATTTT. This sequence encodes CASSPGRSTDTQYF. The full variable domain, rest sourced from reference TRBV18 and TRBJ2-3, is NAGVMQNPRHLVRRRGQEARLRCSPMKGHSHVYWYRQLPEEGLKFMVYLQKENIIDESGMPKERFSAEFPKEGPSILRIQQVVRGDSAAYFCASSPGRSTDTQYFGPGTRLTVL.

V usage is TRBV6-6 and J usage is TRBJ2-7; D is possibly TRBD2 (6 bases). The germline V and J ends were trimmed by 6 bases and 7 bases, with 13 bases remaining between them. CDR3 length equals 12 residues. CDR1 and CDR2 from the germline V gene are MNHNY and SVGAGI (reference sequence). The CDR3 nucleotides are TGTGCCAGCAGGCGGGGTACAAGGGAGCAGTACTTC. This encodes CASRRGTREQYF.

CDR3 in DNA: TGTGCCAGCAGCTTAAAGCTAGCAACCGAGCAGTTCTTC. Translating gives CASSLKLATEQFF. This chain uses TRBV7-3 with TRBJ2-1; TRBD2 might be the D (5 bases). Trimming took off 1 base at V and 10 bases at J, with 11 bases between the two ends. The CDR3 runs to 13 residues. Germline V CDR1 and CDR2: SGHTA, FQGTGA.

The V gene is TRBV7-9, the J gene TRBJ2-4, with a possible D match to TRBD1 (6 bases). Germline V gene lookup returns CDR1 SEHNR and CDR2 FQNEAQ (reference sequence). The V and J ends lost 3 bases and 7 bases respectively, with 13 bases between them. The CDR3 consists of 14 residues. The CDR3 region is CASSLAGERNIQYF. The CDR3 DNA sequence: TGTGCCAGCAGCTTGGCAGGGGAACGGAACATTCAGTACTTC.

V is TRBV27 and J is TRBJ2-7; 9 bases fit TRBD1. In germline, CDR1 is MNHEY, CDR2 SMNVEV (reference sequence). CDR3 size: 14 residues. J gave up 8 bases and V 1 base, and 6 bases lay outside the gene matches. The CDR3 nucleotides are TGTGCCAGCAGTTTATTAGGGACAGGGAGAAAGCAGTACTTC. It translates to CASSLLGTGRKQYF.

The chain carries TRBV10-3 and TRBJ2-1, with 7 bases fitting TRBD2. The CDR3 totals 19 residues. Per the germline V gene, CDR1 is ENHRY and CDR2 is SYGVKD. V shed 6 bases, J shed 0 bases, and the junction held 17 bases outside the gene matches. CDR3 DNA sequence: TGTGCCATCAGCGGGAGTGGGTATGAGCGGGATGGCTCCTACAATGAGCAGTTCTTC. Translating gives CAISGSGYERDGSYNEQFF.

The chain joins TRBV18 to TRBJ2-2; 7 nucleotides agree with TRBD1. The CDR3 sequence is 15 residues long. CDR1 is KGHSH and CDR2 is LQKENI in the germline V gene. V lost 1 base, J lost 7 bases, and 6 bases stayed unmatched. CDR3 protein: CASSPRRQGIGELFF. DNA for the CDR3: TGTGCCAGCTCACCACGGAGACAGGGTATCGGGGAGCTGTTTTTT.

The table lists this clone with a count of one. The chain couples TRBV11-2 to TRBJ2-7; D may correspond to TRBD1 or TRBD2 (5 bases each). V gave up 3 bases and J gave up 5 bases, with 11 bases separating them. The CDR3 loop spans 13 amino acids. Germline lookup yields CDR1 SGHAT and CDR2 FQNNGV. The CDR3 reads CASSFTGDHEQYF. CDR3 sequence (DNA): TGTGCCAGCAGCTTTACCGGGGACCACGAGCAGTACTTC.

The V call is TRBV6-5, the J call TRBJ2-3, with TRBD2 matching 7 bases. The CDR3 runs 14 residues. V dropped 1 base and J dropped 5; count of bases not matched to a gene: 3. The V gene's germline CDR1 is MNHEY and CDR2 SVGAGI. Here the CDR3 reads CASSYWREKDTQYF. DNA of the CDR3: TGTGCCAGCAGTTACTGGCGGGAGAAAGATACGCAGTATTTT.

In this sample, this clone turned up once. This rearrangement joins TRBV5-1 to TRBJ1-5; 7 nucleotides align to TRBD1. CDR3 length: 15 amino acids. Per germline, CDR1 SGHRS and CDR2 YFSETQ. V was clipped by 4 bases and J by 3 bases; unmatched bases: 7. The CDR3 loop reads CASSPRGGSNQPQHF. CDR3 coding DNA: TGCGCCAGCAGCCCCAGAGGGGGCTCCAATCAGCCCCAGCATTTT.

The rearrangement joins TRBV23-1 to TRBJ2-1; D is possibly TRBD1 (6 bases). TRBV23-1 is an open reading frame whose function is uncertain. Between the trimmed V and J ends, which lost 2 bases and 0 bases, there was a span of 14 bases. This CDR3 contains 17 residues. The CDR3 here is CASSQPNRVSSYNEQFF. CDR3 coding DNA: TGCGCCAGCAGTCAACCGAACAGGGTGAGCTCCTACAATGAGCAGTTCTTC.

The chain has TRBV18 and TRBJ2-3; D not certain. The V and J ends lost 0 bases and 2 bases respectively, with 9 bases between them. The CDR3 runs to 15 residues. Germline CDR1 reads KGHSH; CDR2 reads LQKENI. CDR3 nucleotide sequence: TGTGCCAGCTCACCACCGTCGCGGTCCACAGATACGCAGTATTTT. Protein product: CASSPPSRSTDTQYF. Full variable domain (remainder filled in from reference TRBV18 and TRBJ2-3): NAGVMQNPRHLVRRRGQEARLRCSPMKGHSHVYWYRQLPEEGLKFMVYLQKENIIDESGMPKERFSAEFPKEGPSILRIQQVVRGDSAAYFCASSPPSRSTDTQYFGPGTRLTVL.